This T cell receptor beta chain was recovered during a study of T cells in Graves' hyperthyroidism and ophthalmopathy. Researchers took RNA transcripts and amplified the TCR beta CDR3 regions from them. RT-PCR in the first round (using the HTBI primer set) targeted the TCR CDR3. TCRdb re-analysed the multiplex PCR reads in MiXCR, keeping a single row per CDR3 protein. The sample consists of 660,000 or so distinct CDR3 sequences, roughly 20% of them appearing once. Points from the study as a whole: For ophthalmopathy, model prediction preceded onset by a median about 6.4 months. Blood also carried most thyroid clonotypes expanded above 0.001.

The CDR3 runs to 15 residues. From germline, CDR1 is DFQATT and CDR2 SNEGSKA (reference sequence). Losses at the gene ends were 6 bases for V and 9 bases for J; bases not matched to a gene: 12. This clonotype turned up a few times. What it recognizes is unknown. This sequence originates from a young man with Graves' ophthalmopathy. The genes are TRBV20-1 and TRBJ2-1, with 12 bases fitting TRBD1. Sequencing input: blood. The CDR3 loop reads CSADSRDRGRTEQFF. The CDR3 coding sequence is TGCAGTGCAGATAGCCGGGACAGGGGGCGCACTGAGCAGTTCTTC.